The 24 T cell receptor beta chains below come from one sample, sequenced in a study of blood T cells in healthy people across ages. Primed by a sample-barcoded 5' primer and a J-beta primer mix, a second PCR proceeded for roughly 6 to 12 cycles. Each CDR3 protein gets one entry after TCRdb re-called the 5' RACE reads with MiXCR. The sample has about 1.5 million distinct CDR3 sequences, roughly two fifths seen once. The material sequenced was blood. Receptors were obtained from a woman aged 18-35 years in good health.

This clonotype was detected a few times. The gene calls are TRBV6-5 and TRBJ1-2, with 7 bases that match TRBD1. CDR3 length: 14 amino acids. The germline V gene encodes CDR1 MNHEY and CDR2 SVGAGI. Trimming cost V 7 bases and J 4 bases; bases outside gene matches: 9. CDR3 sequence reads: CASIPAGGSYGYTF. The CDR3 DNA follows: TGTGCCAGCATCCCGGCAGGGGGGAGCTATGGCTACACCTTC.

The table lists this clonotype with a count of one. The CDR3 protein is CASSFQGVRFNEQFF. CDR3 sequence (DNA): TGTGCCAGCAGTTTTCAGGGGGTTCGATTCAATGAGCAGTTCTTC. The V call is TRBV27, the J call TRBJ2-1, with 7 bases that match TRBD1. The CDR3 totals 15 residues. V shed 3 bases and J 6 bases; nucleotides not matched to a gene: 8. Germline V lookup: CDR1 MNHEY, CDR2 SMNVEV (reference sequence).

This clonotype has at least ten counts. This chain uses TRBV12-3 or TRBV12-4 with TRBJ2-5, with a tentative D call TRBD2 (6 bases). Trimming cost V 4 bases and J 5 bases, with 14 bases left between them. The CDR3 covers 14 residues. The CDR3 sequence is CASSSNLEGETQYF. The CDR3 DNA reads TGTGCCAGCAGTTCTAACCTGGAGGGGGAGACCCAGTACTTC.

In this sample, this clonotype turned up once. The CDR3: CSARMGGGIYEQYF. The CDR3 region has the DNA TGCAGTGCTAGGATGGGGGGAGGGATCTACGAGCAGTACTTC. The rearrangement links TRBV20-1 to TRBJ2-7, with 7 bases fitting TRBD2. This CDR3 comprises 14 residues. Germline lookup yields CDR1 DFQATT and CDR2 SNEGSKA (reference sequence). V lost 3 bases to trimming and J lost 3 bases; unmatched junction nucleotides: 8.

As regards this clonotype: One junction end disagrees with the germline gene, perhaps due to a read error. The V call is TRBV5-1, the J call TRBJ1-4, with a possible D match to TRBD1 (5 bases). CDR3 length: 15 amino acids. Germline loops: CDR1 SGHRS, CDR2 YFSETQ. CDR3 DNA: TGCACCAGCAGCTTGGTAGGAGGGGAGAATGAAAAACTGTTTTTT. Encoded protein: CTSSLVGGENEKLFF.

The V gene is TRBV12-3 or TRBV12-4, the J gene TRBJ2-5, with 7 bases matching TRBD1. V was clipped by 4 bases and J by 4 bases; unmatched bases: 9. The CDR3 totals 15 residues. CDR3 coding DNA: TGTGCCAGCAGTTACGACAGGGTCGGTGGAGAGACCCAGTACTTC. This gives the protein CASSYDRVGGETQYF.

This clonotype has ten or more counts. This chain joins TRBV5-1 and TRBJ2-1; D possibly corresponds to TRBD1 (6 bases). Germline values: CDR1 SGHRS, CDR2 YFSETQ. This CDR3 comprises 15 residues. The V end lost 4 bases, the J end lost 0 bases, and 11 bases lay between the germline ends. As DNA, the CDR3 is TGCGCCAGCAGCACGACAGGCAACTCCTACAATGAGCAGTTCTTC. Protein sequence: CASSTTGNSYNEQFF. Combining the CDR3 with reference TRBV5-1 and TRBJ2-1 gives the whole variable domain KAGVTQTPRYLIKTRGQQVTLSCSPISGHRSVSWYQQTPGQGLQFLFEYFSETQRNKGNFPGRFSGRQFSNSRSEMNVSTLELGDSALYLCASSTTGNSYNEQFFGPGTRLTVL.

This chain uses TRBV12-3 or TRBV12-4 with TRBJ2-3, with 7 bases aligning to TRBD1. The J segment lost 11 bases and the V segment lost 6 bases, leaving 8 bases of the junction unmatched. This CDR3 has 12 amino acids. Written as DNA, the CDR3 is TGTGCCAGCAGGCCTGACAGGGTAGAGCAGTATTTT. It yields the protein CASRPDRVEQYF.

The chain carries TRBV5-1 and TRBJ2-1; 9 nucleotides match TRBD1. The V and J ends lost 0 bases and 6 bases, in that order; junction bases with no gene match: 4. The CDR3 has 15 residues. Germline V lookup: CDR1 SGHRS, CDR2 YFSETQ. The CDR3 DNA reads as TGCGCCAGCAGCTTGGCGGGACAGGGCCTCAATGAGCAGTTCTTC. Amino acids: CASSLAGQGLNEQFF.

This clonotype was counted only a few times. V and J are TRBV6-1 and TRBJ2-6; tentatively, D is TRBD1 or TRBD2 (5 bases each). The germline V gene has CDR1 MNHNS and CDR2 SASEGT. CDR3 length equals 17 residues. The germline V and J ends were trimmed by 6 bases and 0 bases, with 15 bases remaining between them. The CDR3 DNA reads TGTGCCAGCAGAAAAGGGACGCTGGACTCTGGGGCCAACGTCCTGACTTTC. Translating it yields CASRKGTLDSGANVLTF.

The rearrangement links TRBV20-1 to TRBJ2-1; 15 bases are a match to TRBD2. The CDR3 covers 17 residues. Germline values: CDR1 DFQATT, CDR2 SNEGSKA (reference sequence). V shed 5 bases, J shed 1 base, and the junction held 6 bases outside the gene matches. The CDR3: CSAAGLAGGKSYNEQFF. CDR3 bases: TGCAGTGCTGCGGGACTAGCGGGGGGAAAATCCTACAATGAGCAGTTCTTC.

This clonotype was counted only a few times. This chain joins TRBV12-3 or TRBV12-4 and TRBJ2-5, with 7 bases fitting TRBD2. There are 13 residues in the CDR3. The J segment lost 11 bases and the V segment lost 3 bases, leaving 9 bases of the junction unmatched. CDR3 DNA sequence: TGTGCCAGCAGTTTGCAAGGGACTACGGAGCAGTACTTC. Its translation is CASSLQGTTEQYF.

CDR3 nucleotides: TGTGCCAGCTCTCAAAGGACAGGGGGGCCCCGCATGAACACTGAAGCTTTCTTT. Translating gives CASSQRTGGPRMNTEAFF. V usage is TRBV18 and J usage is TRBJ1-1; 10 bases line up with TRBD1. V lost 6 bases to trimming and J lost 0 bases; unmatched junction nucleotides: 13. The CDR3 is 18 amino acids. Looked up from germline, CDR1 is KGHSH and CDR2 is LQKENI.

This clonotype has just a few counts. The chain has TRBV6-5 and TRBJ2-3, with 11 bases fitting TRBD2. Germline lookup yields CDR1 MNHEY and CDR2 SVGAGI. The CDR3 has 15 amino acids. The V gene end was trimmed by 5 bases and the J gene end by 3 bases; junction bases not matched to a gene: 4. The chain's CDR3 is CASSKPSGGTDTQYF. In DNA, the CDR3 is TGTGCCAGCAGTAAACCTAGCGGGGGGACAGATACGCAGTATTTT.

The rearrangement links TRBV29-1 to TRBJ1-2; D gene ambiguous. CDR1 and CDR2 from the germline V gene are SQVTM and ANQGSEA. V gave up 4 bases and J gave up 4 bases, with 10 bases separating them. This CDR3 is 12 amino acids long. CDR3: CSVGGSTYGYTF. The CDR3 coding sequence is TGCAGCGTTGGGGGTAGTACCTATGGCTACACCTTC.

This chain uses TRBV28 with TRBJ2-5; TRBD2 matches 8 bases. Germline V gene sequence: CDR1 MDHEN, CDR2 SYDVKM. The CDR3 consists of 12 residues. V shed 3 bases and J 7 bases; nucleotides not matched to a gene: 1. The CDR3 protein is CASSFLAGTQYF. The CDR3 coding sequence is TGTGCCAGCAGTTTCCTAGCGGGGACCCAGTACTTC. The whole variable domain, filled in from reference TRBV28 and TRBJ2-5, reads DVKVTQSSRYLVKRTGEKVFLECVQDMDHENMFWYRQDPGLGLRLIYFSYDVKMKEKGDIPEGYSVSREKKERFSLILESASTNQTSMYLCASSFLAGTQYFGPGTRLLVL.

This clonotype was observed once. The CDR3 loop reads CASSYPAGQARTSGRAIYNEQFF. DNA of the CDR3: TGCGCCAGCAGCTACCCAGCGGGACAGGCCCGGACTAGCGGAAGGGCTATTTACAATGAGCAGTTCTTC. The chain links TRBV5-1 to TRBJ2-1; 10 nucleotides match TRBD2. The CDR3 extends over 23 amino acids. Germline V CDR1 and CDR2: SGHRS, YFSETQ. V lost 3 bases, J lost 4 bases, and 28 bases stayed unmatched.

The chain links TRBV7-2 to TRBJ1-2; 9 bases are a match to TRBD1. This CDR3 has 15 residues. Germline trimming cut 3 bases from V and 7 bases from J; bases unmatched to any gene: 9. Looked up from germline, CDR1 is SGHTA and CDR2 is FQGNSA. CDR3 protein: CASSFLQGALSGYTF. The DNA for the CDR3 is TGTGCCAGCAGCTTCTTACAGGGGGCGTTGAGTGGCTACACCTTC. Filled out from reference TRBV7-2 and TRBJ1-2, the complete variable domain reads GAGVSQSPSNKVTEKGKDVELRCDPISGHTALYWYRQSLGQGLEFLIYFQGNSAPDKSGLPSDRFSAERTGGSVSTLTIQRTQQEDSAVYLCASSFLQGALSGYTFGSGTRLTVV.

This chain joins TRBV18 and TRBJ1-5; TRBD1 might be the D (5 bases). This CDR3 region has 17 residues. Germline values: CDR1 KGHSH, CDR2 LQKENI. V shed 0 bases and J shed 0 bases, with 12 bases lying between them. Written as DNA, the CDR3 is TGTGCCAGCTCACCACCGGGGGGGGTTCTTAGCAATCAGCCCCAGCATTTT. Translating gives CASSPPGGVLSNQPQHF.

The chain carries TRBV7-2 and TRBJ2-5; D is tentatively TRBD1 or TRBD2 (5 bases each). TRBJ2-7 matches the DNA end more closely, so the J call is doubtful. The germline CDR1 and CDR2 sequences are SGHTA and FQGNSA. This CDR3 is built from 14 residues. CDR3 protein: CASSFGTSPHEQYF. DNA of the CDR3: TGTGCCAGCAGCTTCGGGACCTCGCCCCACGAGCAGTACTTC.

This clonotype was counted a few times. The genes are TRBV13 and TRBJ1-6; D is perhaps TRBD1 (5 bases). In germline, CDR1 is PRHDT, CDR2 FYEKMQ (reference sequence). Deletions cut 4 bases from V and 8 bases from J, with 15 bases between. The CDR3 extends over 15 amino acids. CDR3 protein: CASSSYRLEDSPLHF. In DNA, the CDR3 is TGTGCCAGCAGCTCTTACAGGTTGGAGGATTCACCCCTCCACTTT.

A few counts support this clonotype. The chain carries TRBV7-2 and TRBJ2-5; weak D call: TRBD1 (6 bases). CDR1 and CDR2 from the germline V gene are SGHTA and FQGNSA. V was pared by 3 bases and J by 6 bases, with 17 bases between. The CDR3 runs to 15 residues. The CDR3 protein is CASSFSQTGGKTQYF. In nucleotides, the CDR3 is TGTGCCAGCAGCTTCTCCCAGACAGGAGGAAAGACCCAGTACTTC.

The chain recombines TRBV20-1 with TRBJ1-2; D not resolved. V was clipped by 5 bases and J by 8 bases, with 18 bases between them. Germline CDR1 reads DFQATT; CDR2 reads SNEGSKA (reference sequence). The CDR3 extends over 13 amino acids. The DNA for the CDR3 is TGCAGTGCTCGGGAGACCGGGTGGCGGGGCTACACCTTC. The encoded protein is CSARETGWRGYTF.

With respect to this clonotype: Mismatch with germline at one junction end may stem from a read error. The genes are TRBV7-2 and TRBJ2-7; D is possibly TRBD1 or TRBD2 (5 bases each). CDR3 length: 15 residues. The germline gives CDR1 SGHTA, CDR2 FQGNSA. CDR3 sequence (DNA): TGTGCCAGAAGCTTAGTCGGGGACGTTGCCTACGAGCAGTACTTC. It yields the protein CARSLVGDVAYEQYF.